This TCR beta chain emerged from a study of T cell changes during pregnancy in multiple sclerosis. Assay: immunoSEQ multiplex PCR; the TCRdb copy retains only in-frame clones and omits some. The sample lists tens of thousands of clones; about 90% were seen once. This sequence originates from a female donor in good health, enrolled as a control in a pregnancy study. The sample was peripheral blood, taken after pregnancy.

The CDR3 coding sequence is TGTGCCAGCAGTGAATCCCGGGTACCGGGGGAGACCCAGTACTTC. Translated: CASSESRVPGETQYF. The chain combines TRBV25-1 with TRBJ2-5, with a tentative D call TRBD2 (5 bases). The ends were cut back, 1 base at V and 5 bases at J, with 14 bases in the middle. Germline CDR1 is MGHDK and CDR2 is SYGVNS. The CDR3 spans 15 residues.